This entry is about one T cell receptor (beta chain). Its antigen is unidentified. The data were taken from a study of identical twins. Points from the study as a whole: With abundant cord blood beta clonotypes, insertions were fewer; memory repertoires showed no such pattern.

This CDR3 has 15 residues. The junction had 10 bases not matched to a gene; V was cut back by 6 bases and J by 2 bases. Germline CDR1 MNHEY, CDR2 SMNVEV (reference sequence). TCRdb reprocessed the 5' RACE reads via MiXCR and lists one record per CDR3 protein. The sample lists under 900,000 distinct CDR3 sequences, 9% to 15% occurring once. These data were also reused for a study on yellow fever vaccine responses in identical twins.

The clonotype originates from a woman younger than 35 in good health. The sequenced sample consisted of PBMCs. V is TRBV27 and J is TRBJ2-7; 7 bases are shared with TRBD2. The CDR3: CASSSVGRGAYEQYF. CDR3 nucleotides: TGTGCCAGCAGCTCAGTGGGGAGGGGCGCCTACGAGCAGTACTTC.